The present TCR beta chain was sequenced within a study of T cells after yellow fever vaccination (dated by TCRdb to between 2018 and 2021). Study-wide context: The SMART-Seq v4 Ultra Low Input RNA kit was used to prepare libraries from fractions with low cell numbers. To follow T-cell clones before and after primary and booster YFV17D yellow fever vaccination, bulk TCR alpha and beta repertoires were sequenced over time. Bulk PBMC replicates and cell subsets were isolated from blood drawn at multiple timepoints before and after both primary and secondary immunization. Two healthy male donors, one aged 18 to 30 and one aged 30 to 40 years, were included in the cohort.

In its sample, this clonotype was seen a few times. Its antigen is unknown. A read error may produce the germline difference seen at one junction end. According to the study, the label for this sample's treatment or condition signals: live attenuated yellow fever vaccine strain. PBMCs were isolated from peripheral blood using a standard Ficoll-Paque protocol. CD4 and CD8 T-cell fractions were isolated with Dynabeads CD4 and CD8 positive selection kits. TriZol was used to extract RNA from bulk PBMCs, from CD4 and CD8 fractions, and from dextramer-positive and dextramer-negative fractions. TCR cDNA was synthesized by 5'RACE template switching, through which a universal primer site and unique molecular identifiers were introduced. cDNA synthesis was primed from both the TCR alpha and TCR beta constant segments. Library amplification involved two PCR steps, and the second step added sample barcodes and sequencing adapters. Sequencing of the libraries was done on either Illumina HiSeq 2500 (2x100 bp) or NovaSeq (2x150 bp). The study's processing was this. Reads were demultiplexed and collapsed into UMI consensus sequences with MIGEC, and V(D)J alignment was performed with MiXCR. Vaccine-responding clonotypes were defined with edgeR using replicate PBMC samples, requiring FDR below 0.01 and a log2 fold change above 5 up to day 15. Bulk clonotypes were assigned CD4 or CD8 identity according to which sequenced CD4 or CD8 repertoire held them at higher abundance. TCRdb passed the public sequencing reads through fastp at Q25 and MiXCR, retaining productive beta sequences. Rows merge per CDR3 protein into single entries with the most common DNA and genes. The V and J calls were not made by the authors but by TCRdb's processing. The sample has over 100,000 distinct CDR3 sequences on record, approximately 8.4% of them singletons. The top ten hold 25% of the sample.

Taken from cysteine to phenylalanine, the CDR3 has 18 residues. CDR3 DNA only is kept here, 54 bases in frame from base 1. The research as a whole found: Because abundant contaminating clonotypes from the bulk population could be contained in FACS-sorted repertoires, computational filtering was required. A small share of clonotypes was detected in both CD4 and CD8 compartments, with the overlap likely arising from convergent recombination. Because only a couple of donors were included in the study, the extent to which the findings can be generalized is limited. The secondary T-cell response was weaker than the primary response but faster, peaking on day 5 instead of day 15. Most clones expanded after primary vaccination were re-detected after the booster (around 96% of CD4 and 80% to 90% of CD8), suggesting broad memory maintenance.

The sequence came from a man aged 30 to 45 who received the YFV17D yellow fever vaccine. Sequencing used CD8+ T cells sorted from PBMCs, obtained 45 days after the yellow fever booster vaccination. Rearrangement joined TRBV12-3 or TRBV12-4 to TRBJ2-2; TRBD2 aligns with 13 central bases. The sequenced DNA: TGTGCCCGCAGTTTAACTAGCGGGAGGGCCCTGGACACCGGGGAGCTGTTTTTT. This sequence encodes CARSLTSGRALDTGELFF.